The source of this TCR beta chain is a study of technical replicates of blood from several donors. TCRdb keeps only in-frame clones here, not all; method: immunoSEQ multiplex PCR. Of fewer than 85,000 clones listed, around 96% are singletons. The V gene end was trimmed by 4 bases and the J gene end by 2 bases; junction bases not matched to a gene: 5. This CDR3 is 13 amino acids long. Germline V gene sequence: CDR1 SQVTM, CDR2 ANQGSEA. The TCR originated in a human donor in good health. The J gene is TRBJ2-7, the V gene TRBV29-1, with 7 positions matching TRBD2. The sample taken for sequencing was T cells isolated from PBMCs. CDR3 in DNA: TGCAGCGTTGGAGCGGGGCTCCCCTACGAGCAGTACTTC. It yields the protein CSVGAGLPYEQYF.